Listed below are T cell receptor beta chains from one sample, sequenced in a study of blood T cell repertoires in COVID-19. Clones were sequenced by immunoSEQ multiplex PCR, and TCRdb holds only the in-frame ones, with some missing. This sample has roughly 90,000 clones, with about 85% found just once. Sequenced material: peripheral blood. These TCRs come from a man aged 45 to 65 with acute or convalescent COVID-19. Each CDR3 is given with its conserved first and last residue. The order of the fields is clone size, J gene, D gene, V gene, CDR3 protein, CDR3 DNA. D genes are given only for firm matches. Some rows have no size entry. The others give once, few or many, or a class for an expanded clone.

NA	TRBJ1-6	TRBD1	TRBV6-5	CASSLDRGTNSPLHF	TGTGCCAGCAGTCTGGACAGGGGAACGAATTCACCCCTCCACTTT
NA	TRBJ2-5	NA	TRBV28	CASSLFPARSQETQYF	TGTGCCAGCAGTTTATTCCCAGCCAGGTCCCAAGAGACCCAGTACTTC
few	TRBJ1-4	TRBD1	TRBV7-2	CASSRTGGGEKLFF	TGTGCCAGCAGCCGCACAGGGGGTGGTGAAAAACTGTTTTTT
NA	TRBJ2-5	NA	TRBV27	CASSQGPVQETQYF	TGTGCCAGCAGTCAGGGCCCCGTCCAAGAGACCCAGTACTTC
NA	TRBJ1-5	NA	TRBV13	CASSLREKPQHF	TGTGCCAGCAGCTTAAGGGAGAAGCCCCAGCATTTT
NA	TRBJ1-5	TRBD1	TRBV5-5	CASSFQSGTGDQHF	TGTGCCAGCAGCTTCCAATCCGGGACAGGGGACCAGCATTTT
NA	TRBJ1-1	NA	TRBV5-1	CASSLDAQRNTEAFF	TGCGCCAGCAGCTTGGATGCCCAGCGGAACACTGAAGCTTTCTTT
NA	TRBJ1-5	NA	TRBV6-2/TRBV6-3	CASSYGGLPAQPQHF	TGTGCCAGCAGTTACGGAGGGCTCCCTGCCCAGCCCCAGCATTTT
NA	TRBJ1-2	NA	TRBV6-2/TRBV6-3	CASSRDRNYGYTF	TGTGCCAGCAGTCGAGACAGAAACTATGGCTACACCTTC
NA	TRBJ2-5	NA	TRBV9	CASSVGQVQETQYF	TGTGCCAGCAGCGTAGGGCAGGTACAAGAGACCCAGTACTTC
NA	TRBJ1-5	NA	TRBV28	CASSSASGAQPQHF	TGTGCCAGCAGTTCCGCATCCGGTGCCCAGCCCCAGCATTTT
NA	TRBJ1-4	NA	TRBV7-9	CASSLVIGQEKLFF	TGTGCCAGCAGCTTAGTCATTGGGCAGGAAAAACTGTTTTTT
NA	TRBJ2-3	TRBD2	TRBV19	CASSRSVAGGSTDTQYF	TGTGCCAGTAGTAGGAGTGTAGCGGGGGGTAGCACAGATACGCAGTATTTT
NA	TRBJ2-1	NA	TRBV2	CASSELGSGWNEQFF	TGTGCCAGCAGTGAACTTGGGTCAGGGTGGAATGAGCAGTTCTTC
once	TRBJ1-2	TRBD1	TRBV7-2	CASSPGQGIGYTF	TGTGCCAGCAGCCCGGGACAGGGGATAGGCTACACCTTC
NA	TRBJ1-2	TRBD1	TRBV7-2	CASSLATGGLYGYTF	TGTGCCAGCAGCTTAGCAACAGGGGGTCTCTATGGCTACACCTTC
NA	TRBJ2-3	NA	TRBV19	CATKGRGQFADTQYF	TGTGCCACCAAAGGTAGAGGACAGTTCGCAGATACGCAGTATTTT
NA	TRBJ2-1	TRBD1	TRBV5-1	CASSQGQGSYNEQFF	TGCGCCAGCAGCCAAGGACAGGGTTCCTACAATGAGCAGTTCTTC
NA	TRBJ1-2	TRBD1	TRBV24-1	CATSENGQGSYGYTF	TGTGCCACCAGTGAAAATGGACAGGGAAGTTATGGCTACACCTTC
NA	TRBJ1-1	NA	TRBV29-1	CSVLPGYNTEAFF	TGCAGCGTCCTACCGGGGTATAACACTGAAGCTTTCTTT
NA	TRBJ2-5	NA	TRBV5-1	CASSLAVQGPQETQYF	TGCGCCAGCAGCTTGGCCGTGCAGGGGCCCCAAGAGACCCAGTACTTC
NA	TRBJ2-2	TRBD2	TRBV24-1	CATSDELAGESGELFF	TGTGCCACCAGTGATGAGCTAGCGGGAGAATCCGGGGAGCTGTTTTTT
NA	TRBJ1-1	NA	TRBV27	CASSTPRGGAFF	TGTGCCAGCAGTACCCCCCGGGGGGGAGCTTTCTTT
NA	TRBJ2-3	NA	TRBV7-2	CASSLGGLSTDTQYF	TGTGCCAGCAGCTTAGGAGGCCTCAGCACAGATACGCAGTATTTT
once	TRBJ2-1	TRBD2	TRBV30	CAWSSRLGGRWYEQFF	TGTGCCTGGAGTTCCCGACTAGGCGGGAGATGGTATGAGCAGTTCTTC
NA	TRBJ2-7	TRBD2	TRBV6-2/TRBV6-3	CASSYAGLAAYEQYF	TGTGCCAGCAGTTACGCGGGACTAGCGGCCTACGAGCAGTACTTC
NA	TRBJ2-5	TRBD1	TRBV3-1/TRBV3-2	CASSRIVRGRQETQYF	TGTGCCAGCAGCCGAATTGTCAGGGGGCGCCAAGAGACCCAGTACTTC
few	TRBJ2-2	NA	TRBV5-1	CASSLGTEHGELFF	TGCGCCAGCAGCTTGGGGACTGAACACGGGGAGCTGTTTTTT
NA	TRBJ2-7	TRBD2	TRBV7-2	CASSLGGGSYEQYF	TGTGCCAGCAGCTTGGGCGGGGGGAGCTACGAGCAGTACTTC
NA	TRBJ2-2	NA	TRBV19	CASSMQGQPNTGELFF	TGTGCCAGTAGTATGCAAGGACAGCCGAACACCGGGGAGCTGTTTTTT
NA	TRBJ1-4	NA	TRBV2	CASSEPGILEKLFF	TGTGCCAGCAGTGAGCCAGGAATTCTTGAAAAACTGTTTTTT
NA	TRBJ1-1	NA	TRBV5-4	CASSLGGVDTEAFF	TGTGCCAGCAGCTTGGGGGGGGTAGACACTGAAGCTTTCTTT
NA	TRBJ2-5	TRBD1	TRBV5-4	CASSWTGIETQYF	TGTGCCAGCAGCTGGACAGGGATAGAGACCCAGTACTTC